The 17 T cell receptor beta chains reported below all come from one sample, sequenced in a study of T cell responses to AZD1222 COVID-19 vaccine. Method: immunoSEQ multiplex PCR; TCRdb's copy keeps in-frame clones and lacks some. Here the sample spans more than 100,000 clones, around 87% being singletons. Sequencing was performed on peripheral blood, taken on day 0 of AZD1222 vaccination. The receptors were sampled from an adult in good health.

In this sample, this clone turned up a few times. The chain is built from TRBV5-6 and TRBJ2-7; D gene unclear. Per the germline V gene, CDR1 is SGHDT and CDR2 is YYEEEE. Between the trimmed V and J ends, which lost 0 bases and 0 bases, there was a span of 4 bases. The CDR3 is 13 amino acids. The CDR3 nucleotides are TGTGCCAGCAGCTTGGGGATCTCCTACGAGCAGTACTTC. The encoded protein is CASSLGISYEQYF.

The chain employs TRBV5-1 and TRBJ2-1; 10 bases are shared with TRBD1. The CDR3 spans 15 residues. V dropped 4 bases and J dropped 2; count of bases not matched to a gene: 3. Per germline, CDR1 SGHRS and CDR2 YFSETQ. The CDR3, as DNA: TGCGCCAGCAGCGCAGGACAGGGGGCCTACAATGAGCAGTTCTTC. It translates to CASSAGQGAYNEQFF. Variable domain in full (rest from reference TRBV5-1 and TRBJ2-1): KAGVTQTPRYLIKTRGQQVTLSCSPISGHRSVSWYQQTPGQGLQFLFEYFSETQRNKGNFPGRFSGRQFSNSRSEMNVSTLELGDSALYLCASSAGQGAYNEQFFGPGTRLTVL.

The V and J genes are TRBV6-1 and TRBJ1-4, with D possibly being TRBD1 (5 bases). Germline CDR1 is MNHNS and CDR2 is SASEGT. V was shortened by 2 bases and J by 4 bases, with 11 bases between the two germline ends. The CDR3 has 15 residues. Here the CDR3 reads CASSEPGLSNEKLFF. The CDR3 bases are TGTGCCAGCAGTGAACCGGGACTGAGTAATGAAAAACTGTTTTTT.

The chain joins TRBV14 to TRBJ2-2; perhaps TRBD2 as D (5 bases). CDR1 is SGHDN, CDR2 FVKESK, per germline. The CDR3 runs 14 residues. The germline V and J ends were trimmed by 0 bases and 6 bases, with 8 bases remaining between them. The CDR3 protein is CASSQEAVSGELFF. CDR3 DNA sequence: TGTGCCAGCAGCCAAGAAGCGGTTTCCGGGGAGCTGTTTTTT.

The CDR3, as DNA: TGTGCCACCAGCAGCGCACGGTCCTACGAGCAGTACTTC. Amino acid sequence: CATSSARSYEQYF. The rearrangement uses TRBV15 and TRBJ2-7; unclear D gene. The CDR3 contains 13 residues. Per the germline V gene, CDR1 is LNHNV and CDR2 is YYDKDF (reference sequence). Trimming removed 3 bases from V and 1 base from J, with 7 bases in between. The variable domain in full, with the rest retrieved from reference TRBV15 and TRBJ2-7, is DAMVIQNPRYQVTQFGKPVTLSCSQTLNHNVMYWYQQKSSQAPKLLFHYYDKDFNNEADTPDNFQSRRPNTSFCFLDIRSPGLGDTAMYLCATSSARSYEQYFGPGTRLTVT.

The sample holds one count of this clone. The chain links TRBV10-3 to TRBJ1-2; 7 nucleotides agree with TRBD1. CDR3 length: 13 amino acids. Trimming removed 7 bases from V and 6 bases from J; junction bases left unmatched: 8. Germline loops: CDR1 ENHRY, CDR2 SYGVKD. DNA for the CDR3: TGTGCCATCAAGATGACAGGGTATAATGGCTACACCTTC. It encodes CAIKMTGYNGYTF.

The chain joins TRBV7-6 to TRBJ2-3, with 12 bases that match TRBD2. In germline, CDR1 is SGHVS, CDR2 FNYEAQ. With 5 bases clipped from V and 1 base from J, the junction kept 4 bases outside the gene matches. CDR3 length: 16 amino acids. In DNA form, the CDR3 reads TGTGCCAGCAGCCCTCGGACTAGCGGGGGCACAGATACGCAGTATTTT. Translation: CASSPRTSGGTDTQYF.

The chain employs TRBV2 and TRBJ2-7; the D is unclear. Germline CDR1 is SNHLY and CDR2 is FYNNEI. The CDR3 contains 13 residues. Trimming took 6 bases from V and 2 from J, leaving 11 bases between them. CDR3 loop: CASRSPGAYEQYF. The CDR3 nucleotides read TGTGCCAGCAGATCCCCTGGGGCCTACGAGCAGTACTTC.

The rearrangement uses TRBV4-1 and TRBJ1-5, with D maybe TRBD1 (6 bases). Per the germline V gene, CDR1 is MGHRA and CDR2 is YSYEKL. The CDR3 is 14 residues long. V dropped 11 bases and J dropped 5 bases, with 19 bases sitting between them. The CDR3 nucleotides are TGCGCCGGCCCCCCGCAGGGGAGGGATCAGCCCCAGCATTTT. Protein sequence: CAGPPQGRDQPQHF.

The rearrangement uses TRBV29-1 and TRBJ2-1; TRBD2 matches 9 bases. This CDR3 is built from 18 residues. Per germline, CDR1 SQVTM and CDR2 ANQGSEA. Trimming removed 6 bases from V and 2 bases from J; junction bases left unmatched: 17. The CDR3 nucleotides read TGCAGCGTCTACAACTCAGGAAGTAGCGGGGGTACCTACAATGAGCAGTTCTTC. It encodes CSVYNSGSSGGTYNEQFF.

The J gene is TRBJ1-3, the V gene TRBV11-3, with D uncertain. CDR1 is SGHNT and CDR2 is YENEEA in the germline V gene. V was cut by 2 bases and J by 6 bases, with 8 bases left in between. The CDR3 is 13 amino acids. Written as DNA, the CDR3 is TGTGCCAGCAGCTTATCTGCGGAAAACACCATATATTTT. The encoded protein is CASSLSAENTIYF.

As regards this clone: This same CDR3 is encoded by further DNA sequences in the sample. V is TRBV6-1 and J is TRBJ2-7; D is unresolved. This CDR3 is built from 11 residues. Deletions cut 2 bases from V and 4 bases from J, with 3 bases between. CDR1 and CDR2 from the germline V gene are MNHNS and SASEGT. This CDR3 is CASSELYEQYF. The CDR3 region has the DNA TGTGCCAGCAGTGAACTGTACGAGCAGTACTTC.

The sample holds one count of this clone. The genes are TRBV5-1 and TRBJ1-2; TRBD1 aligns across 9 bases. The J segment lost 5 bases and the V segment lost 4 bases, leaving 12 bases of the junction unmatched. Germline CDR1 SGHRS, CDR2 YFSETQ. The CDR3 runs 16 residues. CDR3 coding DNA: TGCGCCAGCAGCGAGCCGGGACAGGGACTCCCTTATGGCTACACCTTC. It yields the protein CASSEPGQGLPYGYTF.

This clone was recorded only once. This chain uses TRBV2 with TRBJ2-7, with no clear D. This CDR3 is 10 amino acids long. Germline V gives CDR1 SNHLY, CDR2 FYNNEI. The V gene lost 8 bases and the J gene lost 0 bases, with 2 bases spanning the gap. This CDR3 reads CASASYEQYF. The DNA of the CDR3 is TGTGCCAGCGCCTCCTACGAGCAGTACTTC.

CDR3 in amino acids: CASRWEGSATEAFF. The CDR3 region has the DNA TGTGCCAGCAGATGGGAGGGATCCGCCACTGAAGCTTTCTTT. V and J are TRBV28 and TRBJ1-1, with D unclear. The CDR3 sequence is 14 residues long. Trimming took 6 bases from V and 4 from J, leaving 15 bases between them. Germline CDR1 MDHEN, CDR2 SYDVKM.

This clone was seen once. CDR3 protein: CASSLRSVGKDTQYF. CDR3 DNA sequence: TGTGCCAGCAGCTTGAGGAGCGTAGGAAAAGATACGCAGTATTTT. The chain employs TRBV5-4 and TRBJ2-3; unclear D gene. Looked up from germline, CDR1 is SGHNT and CDR2 is YYREEE (reference sequence). CDR3 length: 15 residues. The V end was cut by 1 base, the J end by 5 bases, with 14 bases between.

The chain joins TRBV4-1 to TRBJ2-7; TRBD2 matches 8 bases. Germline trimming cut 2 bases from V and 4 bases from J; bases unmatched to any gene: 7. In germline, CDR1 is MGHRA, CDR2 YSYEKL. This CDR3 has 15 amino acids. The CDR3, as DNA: TGCGCCAGCAGCCAAATAGCGGGACGGGAGTACGAGCAGTACTTC. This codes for CASSQIAGREYEQYF.